The clone carrying this T cell receptor beta chain was counted at least ten times. Its antigen is still unknown. The CDR3 runs 14 residues. V lost 10 bases and J 6 bases, leaving 18 bases between the germline ends. Breast cancer patients provided tissue from their axillary draining lymph nodes. TCRdb redid the calling of the multiplex PCR reads with MiXCR, one entry per CDR3 protein. The table includes under 150,000 distinct CDR3 sequences, approximately 20% detected once. The data derive from a study of breast tumors, draining lymph nodes, adjacent tissues. General study points: Luminal-like breast cancer showed significantly greater tumor-nontumor repertoire similarity than basal-like breast cancer did.

Source material: axillary lymph node tissue. The receptor was isolated from a female donor with breast cancer. Some clones in this sample may be carry-over from other donors' samples. This chain joins TRBV12-3 or TRBV12-4 and TRBJ2-2, with a tentative D call TRBD2 (6 bases). Written as DNA, the CDR3 is TGTGCCACCTCCCGACTAGGAGGGGCCGGGGAGCTGTTTTTT. Its protein product is CATSRLGGAGELFF.